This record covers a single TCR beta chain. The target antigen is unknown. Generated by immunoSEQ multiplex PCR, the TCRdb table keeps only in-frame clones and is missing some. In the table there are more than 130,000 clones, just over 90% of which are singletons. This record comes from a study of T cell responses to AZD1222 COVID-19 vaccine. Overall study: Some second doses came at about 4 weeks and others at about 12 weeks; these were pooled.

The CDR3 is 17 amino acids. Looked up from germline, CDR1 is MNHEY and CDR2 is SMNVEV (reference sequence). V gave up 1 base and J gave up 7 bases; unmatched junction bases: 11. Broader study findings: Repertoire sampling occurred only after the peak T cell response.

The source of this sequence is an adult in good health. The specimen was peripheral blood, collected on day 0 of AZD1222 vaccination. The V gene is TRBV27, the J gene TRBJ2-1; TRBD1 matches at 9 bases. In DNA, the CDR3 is TGTGCCAGCAGTTTATTGCGTGGGACAGGGAAGAGGAATGAGCAGTTCTTC. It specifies CASSLLRGTGKRNEQFF.